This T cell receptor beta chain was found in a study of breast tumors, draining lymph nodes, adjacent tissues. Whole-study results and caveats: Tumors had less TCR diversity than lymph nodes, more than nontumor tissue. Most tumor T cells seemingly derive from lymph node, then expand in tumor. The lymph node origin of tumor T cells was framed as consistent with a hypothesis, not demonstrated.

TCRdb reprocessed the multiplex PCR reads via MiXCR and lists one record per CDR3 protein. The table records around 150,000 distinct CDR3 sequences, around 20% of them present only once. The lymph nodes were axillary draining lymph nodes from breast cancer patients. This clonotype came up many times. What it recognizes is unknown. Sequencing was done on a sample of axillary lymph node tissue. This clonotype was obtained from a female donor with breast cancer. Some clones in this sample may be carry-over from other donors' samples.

The CDR3 nucleotides are TGTGCCAGCAGTGACGGATCCTCTGGAAACACCATATATTTT. As protein: CASSDGSSGNTIYF. The V gene is TRBV6-1, the J gene TRBJ1-3; D remains unclear. The CDR3 consists of 14 residues. Deletions cut 3 bases from V and 0 bases from J, with 6 bases between. Germline CDR1 and CDR2: MNHNS and SASEGT.